This T cell receptor beta chain was sequenced in a study of blood T cell repertoires in COVID-19. About the research overall: Sources were T cells, B-cell-depleted T cells, or PBMCs; the material itself was cDNA or gDNA.

Germline V lookup: CDR1 SQVTM, CDR2 ANQGSEA. This CDR3 spans 13 amino acids. Trimming stripped 2 bases from V and 2 bases from J, with 9 bases between. Original methodology: Estimated nucleated cell counts came from reference gene primer amplification. This table comes from immunoSEQ multiplex PCR, and its TCRdb copy is limited to in-frame clones, with some not included. The V and J calls and clone size were taken over from that table, and D and trimming were inferred from the DNA. The sample carries about 130,000 clones, roughly nine tenths recorded once. Recruited during active infection, patients (from Seattle) were subsequently followed longitudinally.

Sequences were obtained from peripheral blood. V is TRBV29-1 and J is TRBJ1-1, with D uncertain. This sequence originates from a man aged 60 to 69 with COVID-19, enrolled during active disease. The CDR3 loop reads CSVESFRNTEAFF. For the CDR3, the DNA is TGCAGCGTTGAAAGTTTCAGAAACACTGAAGCTTTCTTT. The full variable domain, with the rest looked up from reference TRBV29-1 and TRBJ1-1, is SAVISQKPSRDICQRGTSLTIQCQVDSQVTMMFWYRQQPGQSLTLIATANQGSEATYESGFVIDKFPISRPNLTFSTLTVSNMSPEDSSIYLCSVESFRNTEAFFGQGTRLTVV.